Listed below are T cell receptor beta chains from one sample, sequenced in a study of cytomegalovirus exposure and HLA in healthy donors. The table came from immunoSEQ multiplex PCR; TCRdb's copy has only in-frame clones and leaves some out. The data contain approximately 180,000 clones, roughly four fifths of them singletons. The sequenced sample consisted of PBMCs. Every receptor here comes from a young man in good health and CMV-seronegative. Both conserved end residues are part of each CDR3. A D gene is named only where the DNA matches it firmly. A clone size is listed for some rows: how often the clone was seen (once, few, many), or a class if it is expanded.

cdr3_aa | cdr3_nt | clone_size | d_call | j_call | v_call
CASSPGLAGVETQYF | TGCGCCAGCAGCCCGGGACTAGCGGGAGTGGAGACCCAGTACTTC | NA | TRBD2 | TRBJ2-5 | TRBV5-1
CSAGDGAGEFF | TGCAGTGCTGGGGATGGAGCGGGAGAGTTCTTC | NA | TRBD2 | TRBJ2-1 | TRBV20-1
CASSSFSGGVTNTQYF | TGTGCCAGCAGCTCGTTTAGCGGGGGGGTCACTAATACGCAGTATTTT | NA | TRBD2 | TRBJ2-3 | TRBV5-6
CASSSVANTGELFF | TGTGCCAGCAGCTCCGTCGCGAACACCGGGGAGCTGTTTTTT | NA | NA | TRBJ2-2 | TRBV7-2
CASSPLGAGAISYEQYF | TGTGCCAGCAGCCCCCTGGGCGCGGGGGCGATCTCCTACGAGCAGTACTTC | NA | NA | TRBJ2-7 | TRBV13
CASSESLGLEWFF | TGTGCCAGCAGTGAAAGCTTAGGACTGGAGTGGTTCTTC | NA | NA | TRBJ2-1 | TRBV25-1
CASSLEGGSGLYEQYF | TGCGCCAGCAGCTTGGAGGGCGGGAGTGGTCTCTACGAGCAGTACTTC | NA | TRBD2 | TRBJ2-7 | TRBV5-1
CASSLYPGAEKLFF | TGTGCCAGCAGCTTATATCCAGGGGCTGAAAAACTGTTTTTT | NA | NA | TRBJ1-4 | TRBV7-6
CASSQDSWTEVGYGYTF | TGCGCCAGCAGCCAAGATTCCTGGACAGAGGTTGGCTATGGCTACACCTTC | NA | NA | TRBJ1-2 | TRBV4-3
CASSLEQGGLAGGPDTQYF | TGTGCCAGCAGTTTAGAACAGGGTGGACTAGCGGGGGGGCCAGATACGCAGTATTTT | NA | TRBD2 | TRBJ2-3 | TRBV27
CASSSVAGGPRNEQFF | TGTGCCAGCAGCTCTGTAGCAGGGGGGCCTCGGAATGAGCAGTTCTTC | NA | NA | TRBJ2-1 | TRBV11-2
CASSPGTGGDGYTF | TGTGCCAGCAGCCCCGGGACAGGGGGAGATGGCTACACCTTC | few | TRBD1 | TRBJ1-2 | TRBV7-9
CASYGLAPIF | TGTGCCAGCTATGGACTAGCCCCAATCTTC | NA | TRBD2 | TRBJ2-1 | TRBV25-1
CASSSNPRAGLNSDTQYF | TGCGCCAGCAGCTCAAATCCTCGAGCGGGGCTTAACTCAGATACGCAGTATTTT | NA | TRBD2 | TRBJ2-3 | TRBV5-1
CASSPQMGLACLEQFF | TGTGCCAGCAGCCCCCAGATGGGACTAGCATGTCTTGAGCAGTTCTTC | once | TRBD2 | TRBJ2-1 | TRBV11-2
CASSWGTGGVQETQYF | TGTGCCAGCAGCTGGGGGACAGGGGGCGTGCAAGAGACCCAGTACTTC | NA | TRBD1 | TRBJ2-5 | TRBV5-8
CASSQFGGEVSGEQYF | TGTGCCAGCAGCCAGTTCGGCGGGGAGGTCAGTGGCGAGCAGTACTTC | NA | NA | TRBJ2-7 | TRBV11-3
CASSVSGTSGGASYEQYF | TGTGCCAGCAGTGTCTCCGGGACTAGCGGGGGAGCGTCCTACGAGCAGTACTTC | NA | TRBD2 | TRBJ2-7 | TRBV2
CASSPLESETQYF | TGTGCCAGCTCACCACTCGAGTCGGAGACCCAGTACTTC | NA | NA | TRBJ2-5 | TRBV18
CASSPSGGKFGYTF | TGTGCCAGCAGCCCAAGCGGGGGGAAATTTGGCTACACCTTC | NA | NA | TRBJ1-2 | TRBV28
CASSPWTSGGVDTQYF | TGTGCCAGCTCACCTTGGACTAGCGGGGGTGTTGATACGCAGTATTTT | NA | TRBD2 | TRBJ2-3 | TRBV18
CASSLSGRSYEQYF | TGTGCCAGCAGCTTGTCAGGGCGCTCCTACGAGCAGTACTTC | NA | NA | TRBJ2-7 | TRBV5-4
CASSWKGNEQFF | TGTGCCAGCAGCTGGAAGGGGAATGAGCAGTTCTTC | NA | NA | TRBJ2-1 | TRBV7-9
CAISENPGGSSGNTIYF | TGTGCCATCAGTGAGAATCCAGGGGGGAGCTCTGGAAACACCATATATTTT | NA | TRBD1 | TRBJ1-3 | TRBV10-3
CASGLPPGTGYGEAFF | TGTGCTAGTGGTTTGCCACCCGGGACAGGGTACGGTGAAGCTTTCTTT | NA | TRBD1 | TRBJ1-1 | TRBV12-5
CASSQGNNQPQHF | TGTGCCAGTAGCCAGGGAAACAATCAGCCCCAGCATTTT | NA | NA | TRBJ1-5 | TRBV19
CAWSRDRGFNQPQHF | TGTGCCTGGTCGAGGGACAGGGGCTTCAATCAGCCCCAGCATTTT | NA | TRBD1 | TRBJ1-5 | TRBV30
CASSLTGGLIQETQYF | TGTGCCAGCAGCTTAACGGGGGGCTTAATCCAAGAGACCCAGTACTTC | NA | NA | TRBJ2-5 | TRBV7-6
CASSLKRVANEQFF | TGTGCCAGCAGCCTCAAGCGGGTTGCTAATGAGCAGTTCTTC | NA | NA | TRBJ2-1 | TRBV7-8
CASSYQYQETQYF | TGTGCCTCCAGTTACCAGTACCAAGAGACCCAGTACTTC | NA | NA | TRBJ2-5 | TRBV6-5
CASSLAVEKDTQYF | TGCGCCAGCAGCTTGGCCGTGGAGAAAGATACGCAGTATTTT | NA | NA | TRBJ2-3 | TRBV5-1
CASSLRASGSSSSYEQYF | TGTGCCAGCAGCCTCCGTGCTAGCGGGAGTTCCTCCTCCTACGAGCAGTACTTC | NA | TRBD2 | TRBJ2-7 | TRBV11-2
CASSVLVGRGGYTF | TGTGCCAGCAGCGTACTTGTGGGCCGGGGGGGCTACACCTTC | NA | NA | TRBJ1-2 | TRBV9
CASSLALSNQPQHF | TGTGCCAGCAGCTTGGCTCTTAGCAATCAGCCCCAGCATTTT | NA | NA | TRBJ1-5 | TRBV5-6
CASSSSGGQYGYTF | TGTGCCAGCAGCTCATCCGGCGGGCAGTATGGCTACACCTTC | NA | NA | TRBJ1-2 | TRBV7-2
CASSIGLRLLSPFSNQPQHF | TGTGCCAGTAGTATAGGTCTCCGACTGCTTTCCCCTTTTAGCAATCAGCCCCAGCATTTT | NA | NA | TRBJ1-5 | TRBV19
CASSLLSGSGETQYF | TGTGCCAGCAGCTTACTCTCCGGATCGGGAGAGACCCAGTACTTC | NA | NA | TRBJ2-5 | TRBV7-2
CASSSLPGTSGKKYNEQFF | TGTGCCAGCAGCTCCCTTCCCGGGACTAGCGGGAAAAAATACAATGAGCAGTTCTTC | few | TRBD2 | TRBJ2-1 | TRBV28
CASSLGQSYEQYF | TGTGCCAGCAGCCTGGGACAGTCCTACGAGCAGTACTTC | NA | TRBD1 | TRBJ2-7 | TRBV28
CASRTGIRGSGANVLTF | TGTGCCAGTAGAACAGGGATCAGGGGCTCTGGGGCCAACGTCCTGACTTTC | few | NA | TRBJ2-6 | TRBV19
CASSLSWDSGRAGELFF | TGTGCCAGCAGCCTCTCGTGGGATAGCGGGAGAGCCGGGGAGCTGTTTTTT | NA | TRBD2 | TRBJ2-2 | TRBV7-3
CASSLSSAQETQYF | TGTGCCAGCAGTTTATCGAGCGCGCAAGAGACCCAGTACTTC | NA | NA | TRBJ2-5 | TRBV27
CASRRTQGEKLFF | TGTGCCAGCAGGAGAACCCAGGGGGAAAAACTGTTTTTT | once | NA | TRBJ1-4 | TRBV7-8
CASTTGGDPSTDTQYF | TGTGCCAGCACAACCGGGGGGGACCCTAGCACAGATACGCAGTATTTT | NA | TRBD2 | TRBJ2-3 | TRBV4-2
CASSQERAGEADTQYF | TGTGCCAGCAGCCAAGAGCGAGCGGGAGAGGCAGATACGCAGTATTTT | NA | TRBD2 | TRBJ2-3 | TRBV4-2
CASSLGTGFNSPLHF | TGCGCCAGCAGCTTGGGTACAGGGTTTAATTCACCCCTCCACTTT | NA | NA | TRBJ1-6 | TRBV5-1
CASSSGGRNTIYF | TGTGCCAGCAGCTCGGGGGGACGGAACACCATATATTTT | NA | NA | TRBJ1-3 | TRBV7-2
CAWGDRSFSYEQYF | TGTGCCTGGGGAGACAGGAGTTTTTCCTACGAGCAGTACTTC | NA | NA | TRBJ2-7 | TRBV30